This T cell receptor (beta chain) is drawn from a study of T cells in Graves' hyperthyroidism and ophthalmopathy. Template material for amplifying TCR beta CDR3 regions consisted of RNA transcripts. HTBI primers were employed in a first-round RT-PCR of the TCR CDR3. TCRdb analysed the multiplex PCR reads with MiXCR anew, one entry per CDR3 protein. The sample lists over 500,000 distinct CDR3 sequences; more than 15% were seen once. Germline CDR1 SGHAT, CDR2 FQNNGV. Unmatched junction bases numbered 8, after V lost 4 bases and J lost 2 bases. This CDR3 contains 15 residues. The V and J genes are TRBV11-2 and TRBJ2-7, with TRBD1 identical over 7 bases. The sample consisted of blood. The clonotype originates from a young woman with Graves' ophthalmopathy. As DNA, the CDR3 is TGTGCCAGCAGCTCCCTAAGGGGGACAGCCTACGAGCAGTACTTC. This encodes CASSSLRGTAYEQYF. The whole variable domain, remainder taken from reference TRBV11-2 and TRBJ2-7, is EAGVAQSPRYKIIEKRQSVAFWCNPISGHATLYWYQQILGQGPKLLIQFQNNGVVDDSQLPKDRFSAERLKGVDSTLKIQPAKLEDSAVYLCASSSLRGTAYEQYFGPGTRLTVT.